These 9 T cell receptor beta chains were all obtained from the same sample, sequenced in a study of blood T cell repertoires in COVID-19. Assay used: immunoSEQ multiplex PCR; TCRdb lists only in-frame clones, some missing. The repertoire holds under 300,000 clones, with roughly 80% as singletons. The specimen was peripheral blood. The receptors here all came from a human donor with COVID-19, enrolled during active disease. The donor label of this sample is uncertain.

CDR3 in amino acids: CASSQDLGRATNEKLFF. As DNA, the CDR3 is TGTGCCAGCAGCCAAGATTTGGGCAGGGCCACTAATGAAAAACTGTTTTTT. The J gene is TRBJ1-4, the V gene TRBV3-1 (or the pseudogene TRBV3-2), with D perhaps TRBD1 (5 bases). The CDR3 spans 17 residues. Germline V gives CDR1 LGHDT, CDR2 YNNKEL (reference sequence). The ends were cut back, 0 bases at V and 2 bases at J, with 13 bases in the middle.

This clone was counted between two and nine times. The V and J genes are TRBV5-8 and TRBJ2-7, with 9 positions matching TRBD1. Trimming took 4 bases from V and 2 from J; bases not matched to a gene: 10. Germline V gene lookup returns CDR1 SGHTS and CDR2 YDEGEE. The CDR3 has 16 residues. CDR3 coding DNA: TGTGCCAGCAGCCCGGGGAAAGGACAGGGGACCTACGAGCAGTACTTC. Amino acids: CASSPGKGQGTYEQYF.

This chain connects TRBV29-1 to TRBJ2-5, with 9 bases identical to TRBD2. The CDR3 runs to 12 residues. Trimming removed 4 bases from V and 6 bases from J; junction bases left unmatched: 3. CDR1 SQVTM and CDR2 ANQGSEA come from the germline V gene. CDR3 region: CSVGLAGKTQYF. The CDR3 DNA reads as TGCAGCGTTGGGCTAGCGGGGAAGACCCAGTACTTC.

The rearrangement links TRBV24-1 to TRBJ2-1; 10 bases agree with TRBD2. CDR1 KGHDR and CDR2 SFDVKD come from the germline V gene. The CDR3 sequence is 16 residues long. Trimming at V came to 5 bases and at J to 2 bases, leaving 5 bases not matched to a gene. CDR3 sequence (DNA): TGTGCCACCAGTGCAAGGACTAGCGGTCCCTACAATGAGCAGTTCTTC. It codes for CATSARTSGPYNEQFF.

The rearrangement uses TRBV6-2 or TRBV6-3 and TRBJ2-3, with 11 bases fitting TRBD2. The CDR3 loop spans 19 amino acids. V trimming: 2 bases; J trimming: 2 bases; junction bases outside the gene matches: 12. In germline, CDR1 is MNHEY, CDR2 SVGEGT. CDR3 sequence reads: CASSYGLAGGLYLTDTQYF. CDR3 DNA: TGTGCCAGCAGTTACGGGCTAGCGGGAGGTCTTTACCTCACAGATACGCAGTATTTT.

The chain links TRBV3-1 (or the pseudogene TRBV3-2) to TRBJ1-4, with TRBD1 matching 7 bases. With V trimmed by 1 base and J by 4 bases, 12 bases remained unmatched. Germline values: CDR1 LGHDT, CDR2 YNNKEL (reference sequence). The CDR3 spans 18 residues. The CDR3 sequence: CASSQAWDRGADNEKLFF. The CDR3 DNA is TGTGCCAGCAGCCAAGCTTGGGACAGAGGTGCAGATAATGAAAAACTGTTTTTT.

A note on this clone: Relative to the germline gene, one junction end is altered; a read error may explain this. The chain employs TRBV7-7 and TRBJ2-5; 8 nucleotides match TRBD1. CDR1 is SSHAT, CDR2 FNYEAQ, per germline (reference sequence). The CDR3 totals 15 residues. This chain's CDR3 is CASSQTGVVQETQYF. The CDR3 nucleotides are TGTGCTAGCAGCCAGACAGGGGTGGTCCAAGAGACCCAGTACTTC.

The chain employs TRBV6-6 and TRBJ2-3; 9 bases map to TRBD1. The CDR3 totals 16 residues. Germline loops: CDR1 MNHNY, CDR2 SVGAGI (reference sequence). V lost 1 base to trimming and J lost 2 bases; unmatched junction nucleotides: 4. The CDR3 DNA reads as TGTGCCAGCAGTTACTTTGGGACAGGGCACACAGATACGCAGTATTTT. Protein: CASSYFGTGHTDTQYF.

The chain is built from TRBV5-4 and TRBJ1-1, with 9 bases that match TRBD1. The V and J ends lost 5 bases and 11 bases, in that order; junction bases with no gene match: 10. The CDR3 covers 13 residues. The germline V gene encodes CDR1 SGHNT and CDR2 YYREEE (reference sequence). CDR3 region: CASSSQGAVDAFF. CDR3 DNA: TGTGCCAGCAGTTCACAGGGGGCTGTAGACGCTTTCTTT.